The entry below gives a single T cell receptor beta chain sequence along with its context. Its target is not known. This specimen comes from a study of graft-versus-host responses after intestinal transplantation. Overall study results and limits: Analysis identified GvH clones in recipient marrow, with some appearing first in ileum or blood.

With V trimmed by 3 bases and J by 6 bases, 10 bases remained unmatched. Germline assignment: CDR1 MDHEN and CDR2 SYDVKM. CDR3 length equals 17 residues. Produced via immunoSEQ multiplex PCR; TCRdb's table is partial and in-frame only. The top ten clones hold about 0.22% of a sample with about 39,000 clones, 90% to 95% of them seen once. The clonotype originates from a human donor who was the organ donor for an intestinal transplant. This rearrangement joins TRBV28 to TRBJ2-3, with TRBD1 matching 12 bases. This specimen consisted of unstimulated CD8+ T cells sorted from spleen or lymph node cells, obtained before transplant. CDR3: CASSFPPSGQGADTQYF. In DNA, the CDR3 is TGTGCCAGCAGTTTCCCCCCATCGGGACAGGGGGCGGATACGCAGTATTTT.